These T cell receptor beta chains were read from a single sample in a study of blood T cell repertoires in COVID-19. TCRdb's copy holds only in-frame clones and misses some; the assay was immunoSEQ multiplex PCR. The repertoire holds around 330,000 clones, around 88% seen once, with about 1.5% in the top ten. Sequencing was carried out using peripheral blood. Receptors originate from a woman aged 25-40 years with COVID-19, enrolled during active disease. CDR3s include the opening cysteine and the closing phenylalanine or tryptophan. The order of the fields is J gene, V gene, clone size, D gene, CDR3 DNA, CDR3 protein. The D gene is left open where the match is weak. Clone sizes are given selectively: once, few, many, or a class where the clone is expanded.

TRBJ2-7 | TRBV2 | . | TRBD1 | TGTGCCAGCATCCACCCGCGGACAGGGGTAAACGAGCAGTACTTC | CASIHPRTGVNEQYF
TRBJ1-2 | TRBV3-1/TRBV3-2 | once | TRBD1 | TGTGCCAGCAGCCAAATTACTACCGGGACAGGGGGCGGCTACACCTTC | CASSQITTGTGGGYTF
TRBJ2-2 | TRBV5-1 | . | . | TGCGCCAGCAGCTTGGCAGGGACCGGGGAGCTGTTTTTT | CASSLAGTGELFF
TRBJ1-2 | TRBV3-1/TRBV3-2 | once | TRBD1 | TGTGCCAGCAGCCTTGGGACAGGGGGGGGCTACACCTTC | CASSLGTGGGYTF
TRBJ2-3 | TRBV10-1 | . | . | TGCGCCAGCAGTCGACAGGCCTACACAGATACGCAGTATTTT | CASSRQAYTDTQYF
TRBJ1-1 | TRBV20-1 | . | . | TGCAGTGCTAGAAGGACAGTTGAAGCTTTCTTT | CSARRTVEAFF
TRBJ1-2 | TRBV7-6 | . | TRBD1 | TGTGCCAGCAGCCTACCGGGACAGGACCTTGGTGGCTACACCTTC | CASSLPGQDLGGYTF
TRBJ1-5 | TRBV5-8 | . | . | TGTGCCAGCGCCTTGCGGGTAGGGATTAGCAATCAGCCCCAGCATTTT | CASALRVGISNQPQHF
TRBJ1-1 | TRBV5-1 | few | . | TGCGCCAGCACTGGGGGCCCCACTGAAGCTTTCTTT | CASTGGPTEAFF
TRBJ1-4 | TRBV18 | . | . | TGTGCCAGCTCACCATTAGATCCGCCCCGGGGAAAACTGTTTTTT | CASSPLDPPRGKLFF
TRBJ2-2 | TRBV3-1/TRBV3-2 | . | TRBD1 | TGTGCCAGCAGCCAATGGGACAGGGGTGACACCGGGGAGCTGTTTTTT | CASSQWDRGDTGELFF
TRBJ2-1 | TRBV3-1/TRBV3-2 | . | TRBD2 | TGTGCCAGCAGCCAAGATTTGGGACTAGCTTTAAATGAGCAGTTCTTC | CASSQDLGLALNEQFF
TRBJ1-1 | TRBV6-2/TRBV6-3 | few | . | TGTGCCAGCAGTTACCCAGGGATTATGAACACTGAAGCTTTCTTT | CASSYPGIMNTEAFF
TRBJ2-7 | TRBV3-1/TRBV3-2 | . | . | TGTGCCAGCAGCCAAACAGACTACGAGCAGTACTTC | CASSQTDYEQYF
TRBJ2-7 | TRBV2 | . | TRBD2 | TGTGCCAGCACTAGCGGGGGGAACGAGCAGTACTTC | CASTSGGNEQYF
TRBJ1-1 | TRBV10-2 | . | TRBD1 | TGCGCCAGCGCCCTCACAGGGGGAGCTCAGATGAACACTGAAGCTTTCTTT | CASALTGGAQMNTEAFF
TRBJ1-2 | TRBV30 | . | TRBD1 | TGTGCCTGGAGGAACAGGGGGGCGAACTATGGCTACACCTTC | CAWRNRGANYGYTF
TRBJ1-3 | TRBV5-5 | . | . | TGTGCCAGCAGCCCCTGGACACGTCGACCGACTGGAAACACCATATATTTT | CASSPWTRRPTGNTIYF
TRBJ1-1 | TRBV6-1 | . | . | TGTGCCAGCAGTGAATTTAGGGGGGGGACTGAAGCTTTCTTT | CASSEFRGGTEAFF
TRBJ2-1 | TRBV9 | . | TRBD1 | TGTGCCAGCAGCGAGACAGGGCGCGCGGCCTACAATGAGCAGTTCTTC | CASSETGRAAYNEQFF